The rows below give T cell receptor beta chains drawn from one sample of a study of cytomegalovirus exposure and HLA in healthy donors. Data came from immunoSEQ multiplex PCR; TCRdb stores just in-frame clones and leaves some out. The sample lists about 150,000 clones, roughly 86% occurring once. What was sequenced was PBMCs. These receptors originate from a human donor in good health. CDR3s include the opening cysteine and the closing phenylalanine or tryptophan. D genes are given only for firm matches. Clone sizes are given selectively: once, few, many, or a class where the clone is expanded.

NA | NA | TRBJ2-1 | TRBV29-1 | CSVASNEQFF | TGCAGCGTTGCGTCGAATGAGCAGTTCTTC
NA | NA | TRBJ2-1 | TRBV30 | CAWSVGLDYNEQFF | TGTGCCTGGAGTGTCGGGTTGGATTACAATGAGCAGTTCTTC
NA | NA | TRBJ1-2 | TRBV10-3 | CAIRSLNPGVYTF | TGTGCCATCAGGTCTCTAAACCCCGGGGTCTACACCTTC
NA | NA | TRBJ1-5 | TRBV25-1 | CASSESRTDQPQHF | TGTGCCAGCAGTGAATCTCGAACTGATCAGCCCCAGCATTTT
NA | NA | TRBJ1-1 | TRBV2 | CASLNTNTEAFF | TGTGCCAGCCTGAACACGAACACTGAAGCTTTCTTT
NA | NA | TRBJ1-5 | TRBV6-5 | CASGDRYNQPQHF | TGTGCCAGCGGTGACAGGTACAATCAGCCCCAGCATTTT
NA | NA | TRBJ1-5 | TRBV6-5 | CATRLTVTSNQPQHF | TGTGCCACCCGATTGACAGTGACTAGCAATCAGCCCCAGCATTTT
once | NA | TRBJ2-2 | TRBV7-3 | CASSLYGQQLNTGELFF | TGTGCCAGCAGCTTATACGGACAGCAGTTGAACACCGGGGAGCTGTTTTTT
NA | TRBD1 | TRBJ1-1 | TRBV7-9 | CASFPTGGTEAFF | TGTGCCAGCTTCCCAACAGGGGGCACTGAAGCTTTCTTT
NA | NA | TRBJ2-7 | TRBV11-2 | CASSSQTGLEVSYEQYF | TGTGCCAGCAGCTCCCAGACTGGCCTTGAAGTCTCCTACGAGCAGTACTTC
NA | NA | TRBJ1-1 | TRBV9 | CASSPRDRINTEAFF | TGTGCCAGCAGCCCCCGTGACAGGATTAACACTGAAGCTTTCTTT
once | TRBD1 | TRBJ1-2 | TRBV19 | CASSFRTGDGYTF | TGTGCCAGTAGTTTCAGGACAGGGGATGGCTACACCTTC